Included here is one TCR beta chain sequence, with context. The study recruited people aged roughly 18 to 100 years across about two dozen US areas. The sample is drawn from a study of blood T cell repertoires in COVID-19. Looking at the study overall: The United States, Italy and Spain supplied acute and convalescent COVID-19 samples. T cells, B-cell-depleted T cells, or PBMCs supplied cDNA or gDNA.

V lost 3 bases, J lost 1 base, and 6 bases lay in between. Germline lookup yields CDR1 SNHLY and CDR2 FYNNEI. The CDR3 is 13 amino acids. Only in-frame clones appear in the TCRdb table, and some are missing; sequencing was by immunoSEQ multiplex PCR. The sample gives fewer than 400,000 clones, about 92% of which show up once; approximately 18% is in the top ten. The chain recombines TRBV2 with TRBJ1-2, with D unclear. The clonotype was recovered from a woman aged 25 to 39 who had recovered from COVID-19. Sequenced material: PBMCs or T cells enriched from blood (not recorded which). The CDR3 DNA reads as TGTGCCAGCAGTGACGGGAATAACTATGGCTACACCTTC. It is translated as CASSDGNNYGYTF.